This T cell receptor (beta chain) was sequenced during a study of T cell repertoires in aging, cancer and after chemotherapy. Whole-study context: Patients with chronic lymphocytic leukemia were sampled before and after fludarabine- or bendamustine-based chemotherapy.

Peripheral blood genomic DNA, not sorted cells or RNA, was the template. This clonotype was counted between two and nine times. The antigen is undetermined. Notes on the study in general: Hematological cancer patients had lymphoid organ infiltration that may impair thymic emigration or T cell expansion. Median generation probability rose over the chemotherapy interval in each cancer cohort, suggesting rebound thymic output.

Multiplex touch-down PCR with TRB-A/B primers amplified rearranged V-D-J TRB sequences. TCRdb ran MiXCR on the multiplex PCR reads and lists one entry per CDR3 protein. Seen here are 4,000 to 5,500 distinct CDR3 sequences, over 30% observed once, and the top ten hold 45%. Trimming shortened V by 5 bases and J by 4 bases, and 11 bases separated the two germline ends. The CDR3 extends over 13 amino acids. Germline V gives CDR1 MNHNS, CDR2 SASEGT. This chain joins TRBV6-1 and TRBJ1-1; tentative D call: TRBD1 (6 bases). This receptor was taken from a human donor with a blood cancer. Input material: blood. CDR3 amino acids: CASSYGGITEAFF. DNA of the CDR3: TGTGCCAGCAGTTACGGGGGCATCACTGAAGCTTTCTTT.